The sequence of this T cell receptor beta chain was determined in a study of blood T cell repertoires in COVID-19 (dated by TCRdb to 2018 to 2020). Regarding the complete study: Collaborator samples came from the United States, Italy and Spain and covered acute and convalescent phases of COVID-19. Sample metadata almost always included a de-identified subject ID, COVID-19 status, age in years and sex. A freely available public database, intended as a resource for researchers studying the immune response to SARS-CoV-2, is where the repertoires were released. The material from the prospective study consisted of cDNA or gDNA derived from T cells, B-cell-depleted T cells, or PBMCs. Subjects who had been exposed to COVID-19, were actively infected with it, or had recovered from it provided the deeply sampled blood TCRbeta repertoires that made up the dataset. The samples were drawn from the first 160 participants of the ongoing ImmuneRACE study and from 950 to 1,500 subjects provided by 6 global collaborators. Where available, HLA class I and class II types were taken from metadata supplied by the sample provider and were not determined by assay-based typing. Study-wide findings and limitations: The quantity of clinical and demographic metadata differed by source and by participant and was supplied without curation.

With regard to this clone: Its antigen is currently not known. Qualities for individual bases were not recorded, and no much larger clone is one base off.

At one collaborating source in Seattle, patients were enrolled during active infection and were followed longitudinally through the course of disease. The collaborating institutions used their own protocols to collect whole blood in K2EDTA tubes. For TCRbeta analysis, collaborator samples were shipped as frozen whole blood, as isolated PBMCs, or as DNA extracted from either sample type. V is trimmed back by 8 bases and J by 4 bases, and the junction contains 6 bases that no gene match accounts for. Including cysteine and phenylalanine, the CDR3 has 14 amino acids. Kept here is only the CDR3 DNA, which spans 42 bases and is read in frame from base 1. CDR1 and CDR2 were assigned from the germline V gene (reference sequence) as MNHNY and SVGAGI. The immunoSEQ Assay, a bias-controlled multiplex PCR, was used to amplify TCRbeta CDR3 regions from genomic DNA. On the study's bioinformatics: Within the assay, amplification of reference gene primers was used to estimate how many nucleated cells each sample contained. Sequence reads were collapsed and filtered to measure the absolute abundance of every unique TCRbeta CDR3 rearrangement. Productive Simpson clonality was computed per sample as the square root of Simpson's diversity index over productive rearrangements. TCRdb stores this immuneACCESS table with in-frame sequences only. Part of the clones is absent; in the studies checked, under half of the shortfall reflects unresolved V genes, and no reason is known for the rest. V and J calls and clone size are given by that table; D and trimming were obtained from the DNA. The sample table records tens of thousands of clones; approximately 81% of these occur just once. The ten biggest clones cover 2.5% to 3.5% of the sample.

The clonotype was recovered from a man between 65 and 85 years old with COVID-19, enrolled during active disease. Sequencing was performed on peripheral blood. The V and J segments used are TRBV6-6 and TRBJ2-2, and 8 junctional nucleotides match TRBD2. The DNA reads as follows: TGTGCCAGCTTGGGACTAGTTACCACCGGGGAGCTGTTTTTT. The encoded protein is CASLGLVTTGELFF.